A single sample gave rise to the 29 T cell receptor beta chains below, sequenced in a study of technical replicates of blood from several donors. TCRdb's table, derived via immunoSEQ multiplex PCR, lists solely in-frame clones and lacks some. The data show around 50,000 clones, approximately 94% seen once. Sequencing was done on a sample of T cells isolated from PBMCs. All receptors derive from a human donor in good health.

The gene calls are TRBV7-8 and TRBJ2-3, with D possibly TRBD2 on 6 matching bases. The CDR3 totals 14 residues. The germline gives CDR1 SGHVS, CDR2 FQNEAQ. The V gene lost 5 bases and the J gene lost 2 bases, with 11 bases spanning the gap. CDR3 region: CASSRGTVTDTQYF. CDR3 DNA sequence: TGTGCCAGCAGCCGGGGGACCGTCACAGATACGCAGTATTTT.

This clone was observed once. This chain uses TRBV7-8 with TRBJ1-1; 7 bases fit TRBD1. CDR1 is SGHVS and CDR2 is FQNEAQ in the germline V gene. The CDR3 extends over 18 amino acids. After removal of 5 bases from V and 3 bases from J, the junction contained 18 bases not matched to a gene. In nucleotides, the CDR3 is TGTGCCAGCAGCCAGGCTAGAGGAAACAGGGGACGGTACACTGAAGCTTTCTTT. Protein: CASSQARGNRGRYTEAFF.

This chain uses TRBV6-5 with TRBJ2-2, with D unresolved. The CDR3 contains 12 residues. The V end was cut by 7 bases, the J end by 0 bases, with 3 bases between. From germline, CDR1 is MNHEY and CDR2 SVGAGI. This chain's CDR3 is CASTTNTGELFF. CDR3 coding DNA: TGTGCCAGCACCACGAACACCGGGGAGCTGTTTTTT.

This clone was found once. The rearrangement joins TRBV7-6 to TRBJ1-1; TRBD1 agrees at 9 bases. The CDR3 is 16 amino acids. Per germline, CDR1 SGHVS and CDR2 FNYEAQ. The J segment lost 1 base and the V segment lost 5 bases, leaving 8 bases of the junction unmatched. The CDR3 coding sequence is TGTGCCAGCAGCCCCGGGACAGGGATACAGAACACTGAAGCTTTCTTT. Translation gives CASSPGTGIQNTEAFF.

The V call is TRBV18, the J call TRBJ2-7; D ambiguous. Germline values: CDR1 KGHSH, CDR2 LQKENI. The germline V and J ends were trimmed by 6 bases and 5 bases, with 17 bases remaining between them. The CDR3 is made up of 14 amino acids. The CDR3 is CASSPRRRVNEQYF. CDR3 DNA: TGTGCCAGCTCCCCTCGGCGGCGAGTTAACGAGCAGTACTTC.

The genes are TRBV23-1 and TRBJ2-7; 10 positions agree with TRBD1. TRBV23-1 qualifies as an ORF whose function is uncertain. CDR3 length equals 17 residues. The V and J ends lost 1 base and 3 bases, in that order; junction bases with no gene match: 9. The CDR3 protein is CASSQLGDRDRGYEQYF. DNA for the CDR3: TGCGCCAGCAGTCAATTAGGAGACCGGGACAGGGGCTACGAGCAGTACTTC.

This clone has a single count. The V gene is TRBV13, the J gene TRBJ1-4, with TRBD1 matching 8 bases. The CDR3 has 15 residues. V trimming: 6 bases; J trimming: 4 bases; junction bases outside the gene matches: 7. Germline V CDR1 and CDR2: PRHDT, FYEKMQ (reference sequence). CDR3 nucleotides: TGTGCCAGCAGACGACAGGGGTCGGGTAATGAAAAACTGTTTTTT. This sequence encodes CASRRQGSGNEKLFF.

V usage is TRBV6-5 and J usage is TRBJ1-1; D remains ambiguous. The CDR3 has 15 residues. V lost 4 bases to trimming and J lost 9 bases, with 21 bases between them. The germline V gene has CDR1 MNHEY and CDR2 SVGAGI. The CDR3 bases are TGTGCCAGCAGTTCCCACAGCGGGTTTGAGCTTAAAGCTTTCTTT. Amino acids: CASSSHSGFELKAFF.

This chain connects TRBV6-5 to TRBJ2-1; 8 positions match TRBD2. Germline values: CDR1 MNHEY, CDR2 SVGAGI. The CDR3 covers 15 residues. V lost 5 bases, J lost 3 bases, and 6 bases stayed unmatched. Here the CDR3 DNA reads TGTGCCAGCAGTCTCAGCGGGAGCCTCTACAATGAGCAGTTCTTC. Amino acids: CASSLSGSLYNEQFF.

The chain uses TRBV6-5 and TRBJ2-7; the match to TRBD2 covers 9 bases. The CDR3 contains 15 residues. V lost 5 bases, J lost 3 bases, and 8 bases stayed unmatched. The germline gives CDR1 MNHEY, CDR2 SVGAGI. The CDR3 DNA sequence: TGTGCCAGCAGTAGTTCCGGGACTAGCCTCTACGAGCAGTACTTC. Its translation is CASSSSGTSLYEQYF.

The rearrangement links TRBV5-1 to TRBJ1-1; 7 bases fit TRBD1. Germline V gives CDR1 SGHRS, CDR2 YFSETQ. V shed 2 bases and J 1 base; nucleotides not matched to a gene: 11. This CDR3 is built from 17 residues. The CDR3 reads CASSLINRGPRNTEAFF. The CDR3 nucleotides are TGCGCCAGCAGCTTAATTAACAGGGGCCCACGGAACACTGAAGCTTTCTTT.

The chain employs TRBV18 and TRBJ2-7, with 7 bases matching TRBD1. The CDR3 contains 13 residues. Per the germline V gene, CDR1 is KGHSH and CDR2 is LQKENI. V was pared by 3 bases and J by 2 bases, with 1 base of the junction left unmatched. CDR3 region: CASSPGQPYEQYF. CDR3 DNA: TGTGCCAGCTCACCGGGACAGCCCTACGAGCAGTACTTC.

The chain's CDR3 is CASSPLAGLNNEQFF. CDR3 sequence (DNA): TGTGCCAGCAGCCCCCTAGCGGGGCTAAACAATGAGCAGTTCTTC. The rearrangement uses TRBV9 and TRBJ2-1; TRBD2 matches at 9 bases. The CDR3 is 15 amino acids. The germline gives CDR1 SGDLS, CDR2 YYNGEE. Germline trimming cut 4 bases from V and 5 bases from J; bases unmatched to any gene: 7.

The CDR3 DNA is TGTGCCAGCAGCTTGTTTTTAAGATTAGGGAGTGAGCAGTTCTTC. This codes for CASSLFLRLGSEQFF. V gene TRBV11-2 combines with J gene TRBJ2-1; a possible D gene is TRBD2 (5 bases). The CDR3 runs 15 residues. Deletions cut 3 bases from V and 9 bases from J, with 18 bases between. Germline V gene data show CDR1 as SGHAT and CDR2 as FQNNGV.

This chain connects TRBV5-5 to TRBJ1-2; D is perhaps TRBD1 (5 bases). Per germline, CDR1 SGHKS and CDR2 YYEKEE (reference sequence). The CDR3 spans 13 residues. The V and J ends lost 0 bases and 5 bases respectively, with 8 bases between them. Here the CDR3 reads CASSLEGTYGYTF. CDR3 bases: TGTGCCAGCAGCTTGGAGGGGACTTATGGCTACACCTTC. Complete variable domain (other parts from reference TRBV5-5 and TRBJ1-2): DAGVTQSPTHLIKTRGQQVTLRCSPISGHKSVSWYQQVLGQGPQFIFQYYEKEERGRGNFPDRFSARQFPNYSSELNVNALLLGDSALYLCASSLEGTYGYTFGSGTRLTVV.

The chain links TRBV5-1 to TRBJ2-7, with TRBD2 matching 11 bases. This CDR3 has 13 residues. CDR1 is SGHRS, CDR2 YFSETQ, per germline. After removal of 2 bases from V and 7 bases from J, the junction contained 2 bases not matched to a gene. The CDR3 region is CASSLGLAGEQYF. CDR3 bases: TGCGCCAGCAGCTTAGGACTAGCGGGTGAGCAGTACTTC. Together with reference TRBV5-1 and TRBJ2-7, the CDR3 gives the full variable domain: KAGVTQTPRYLIKTRGQQVTLSCSPISGHRSVSWYQQTPGQGLQFLFEYFSETQRNKGNFPGRFSGRQFSNSRSEMNVSTLELGDSALYLCASSLGLAGEQYFGPGTRLTVT.

V gene TRBV7-9 combines with J gene TRBJ1-4; possible D gene TRBD1, 6 bases. CDR3 length equals 15 residues. Looked up from germline, CDR1 is SEHNR and CDR2 is FQNEAQ (reference sequence). V dropped 2 bases and J dropped 7 bases, with 14 bases sitting between them. CDR3 DNA: TGTGCCAGCAGCTTAACGGGGGGGGCTGGTGAAAAACTGTTTTTT. It codes for CASSLTGGAGEKLFF.

The V gene is TRBV10-1, the J gene TRBJ1-1; D ambiguous. The CDR3 is made up of 12 amino acids. Deletions cut 11 bases from V and 1 base from J, with 11 bases between. Germline loops: CDR1 WNHNN, CDR2 SYGVQD (reference sequence). CDR3 residues: CAPQAGNTEAFF. CDR3 in DNA: TGCGCCCCCCAGGCAGGGAACACTGAAGCTTTCTTT.

This chain links TRBV18 with TRBJ2-2; 7 nucleotides agree with TRBD2. The length of the CDR3 is 16 residues. The germline V gene has CDR1 KGHSH and CDR2 LQKENI. Trimming cost V 6 bases and J 7 bases; bases outside gene matches: 14. CDR3 sequence: CASSDRASGQSGELFF. In DNA form, the CDR3 reads TGTGCCAGCTCTGATCGGGCTAGCGGCCAGAGCGGGGAGCTGTTTTTT. The whole variable domain, filled in from reference TRBV18 and TRBJ2-2, reads NAGVMQNPRHLVRRRGQEARLRCSPMKGHSHVYWYRQLPEEGLKFMVYLQKENIIDESGMPKERFSAEFPKEGPSILRIQQVVRGDSAAYFCASSDRASGQSGELFFGEGSRLTVL.

This clone was counted once. The rearrangement links TRBV7-9 to TRBJ1-2; D gene unclear. Trimming pared 2 bases from V and 3 bases from J, leaving 7 bases between. This CDR3 contains 13 residues. The germline V gene encodes CDR1 SEHNR and CDR2 FQNEAQ (reference sequence). The CDR3 nucleotides are TGTGCCAGCAGCTTAAGCGGGGACTATGGCTACACCTTC. Translating gives CASSLSGDYGYTF. The complete variable domain, with remaining parts taken from reference TRBV7-9 and TRBJ1-2, reads DTGVSQNPRHKITKRGQNVTFRCDPISEHNRLYWYRQTLGQGPEFLTYFQNEAQLEKSRLLSDRFSAERPKGSFSTLEIQRTEQGDSAMYLCASSLSGDYGYTFGSGTRLTVV.

This rearrangement joins TRBV5-4 to TRBJ1-2, with a weak D call TRBD1 (6 bases). This CDR3 contains 14 residues. Per germline, CDR1 SGHNT and CDR2 YYREEE (reference sequence). V was shortened by 4 bases and J by 6 bases, with 16 bases between the two germline ends. CDR3 nucleotide sequence: TGTGCCAGCAGCCCTTTTGGGGGCGCGAATGGCTACACCTTC. Encoded protein: CASSPFGGANGYTF.

This clone was observed a handful of times. The chain is built from TRBV15 and TRBJ1-1; weak D call: TRBD1 (5 bases). The V and J ends lost 3 bases and 7 bases respectively, with 21 bases between them. This CDR3 has 16 amino acids. Germline V lookup: CDR1 LNHNV, CDR2 YYDKDF (reference sequence). The CDR3 DNA reads as TGTGCCACCAGCAGCGCCCTGGGAGGGGACGGTATTGAAGCTTTCTTT. Translated, it gives CATSSALGGDGIEAFF. Full variable domain (outside the CDR3, taken from reference TRBV15 and TRBJ1-1): DAMVIQNPRYQVTQFGKPVTLSCSQTLNHNVMYWYQQKSSQAPKLLFHYYDKDFNNEADTPDNFQSRRPNTSFCFLDIRSPGLGDTAMYLCATSSALGGDGIEAFFGQGTRLTVV.

The rearrangement links TRBV5-1 to TRBJ2-3; 10 bases map to TRBD1. The CDR3 spans 15 residues. CDR1 and CDR2 (germline): SGHRS, YFSETQ. Trimming cost V 2 bases and J 5 bases; bases outside gene matches: 5. The CDR3: CASSFRQGAVDTQYF. The CDR3 coding sequence is TGCGCCAGCAGCTTCCGACAGGGGGCTGTAGATACGCAGTATTTT.

The chain recombines TRBV6-5 with TRBJ2-7; 7 nucleotides agree with TRBD1. Trimming at V came to 2 bases and at J to 6 bases, leaving 10 bases not matched to a gene. CDR1 and CDR2 from the germline V gene are MNHEY and SVGAGI. CDR3 length: 15 amino acids. The CDR3 loop reads CASSYAVTGNLEQYF. The CDR3 DNA reads as TGTGCCAGCAGTTACGCTGTGACAGGGAATCTCGAGCAGTACTTC.

CDR3 in DNA: TGTGCCAGCTCACCAGGGCATGGAAACACCATATATTTT. Translating gives CASSPGHGNTIYF. This rearrangement joins TRBV18 to TRBJ1-3; D unresolved. CDR1 is KGHSH and CDR2 is LQKENI in the germline V gene. Trimming removed 2 bases at V and 3 bases at J, with 5 bases between. This CDR3 has 13 amino acids. The complete variable domain, with remaining parts taken from reference TRBV18 and TRBJ1-3, reads NAGVMQNPRHLVRRRGQEARLRCSPMKGHSHVYWYRQLPEEGLKFMVYLQKENIIDESGMPKERFSAEFPKEGPSILRIQQVVRGDSAAYFCASSPGHGNTIYFGEGSWLTVV.

V usage is TRBV7-9 and J usage is TRBJ1-2; possible D gene TRBD1, 5 bases. Trimming took 5 bases from V and 8 from J, leaving 18 bases between them. CDR1 and CDR2 (germline): SEHNR, FQNEAQ (reference sequence). The CDR3 extends over 14 amino acids. Here the CDR3 reads CASSGGGGLGGYTF. CDR3 bases: TGTGCCAGCAGCGGAGGCGGGGGGTTAGGGGGCTACACCTTC.

This rearrangement joins TRBV6-5 to TRBJ2-5; 8 nucleotides align to TRBD2. With V trimmed by 4 bases and J by 5 bases, 6 bases remained unmatched. The CDR3 is made up of 14 amino acids. CDR1 and CDR2 (germline): MNHEY, SVGAGI. Written as DNA, the CDR3 is TGTGCCAGCAGTTGGGCGGGAGGTACCGAGACCCAGTACTTC. Translated: CASSWAGGTETQYF.

The rearrangement links TRBV7-9 to TRBJ1-2; 9 nucleotides agree with TRBD1. The J segment lost 2 bases and the V segment lost 4 bases, leaving 5 bases of the junction unmatched. This CDR3 is 15 amino acids long. The germline CDR1 and CDR2 sequences are SEHNR and FQNEAQ (reference sequence). CDR3 sequence (DNA): TGTGCCAGCAGCTCGGACAGGGGTTCAAACTATGGCTACACCTTC. This encodes CASSSDRGSNYGYTF.

The rearrangement joins TRBV11-3 to TRBJ2-7; TRBD1 might be the D (5 bases). This CDR3 contains 14 residues. CDR1 SGHNT and CDR2 YENEEA come from the germline V gene. Deletions cut 5 bases from V and 4 bases from J, with 15 bases between. The CDR3 nucleotides read TGTGCCAGCAGCCCATCATCAGGGATGTACGAGCAGTACTTC. It specifies CASSPSSGMYEQYF.